The present T cell receptor beta chain was sequenced within a study of CD8 T cells in ankylosing spondylitis (dated by TCRdb to the late 2010s). Notes on the research overall: The study set out to find disease-linked TCR variants by profiling T cell receptor beta repertoires in ankylosing spondylitis patients and healthy donors. In total, the full study cohort was made up of about 110 healthy donors and 25 to 30 ankylosing spondylitis patients. Peripheral blood was sampled, and synovial fluid was also collected from ankylosing spondylitis patients.

This clonotype was found a few times. No cognate antigen has been identified for it. At one end, the junction sequence differs from germline, possibly due to a read error. The sample was run on an Illumina HiSeq 2500. TCR beta libraries were prepared by quantitative 5'-RACE with molecular barcodes. The source study handled its data this way. A new computational method, built on a probabilistic model of VDJ rearrangement, was used to identify disease-linked TCR variants. TCRdb's own reprocessing of the public reads used fastp at Q25 and MiXCR and kept productive beta chains. Merged by CDR3 protein, the rows form single entries marked with the most common genes and DNA. TCRdb assigned the V and J calls; the authors' analysis was not used. This sample gives about 240,000 distinct CDR3 sequences in total; roughly 8.6% of them show up just once. Over 6.5% of the sample goes to the ten largest clones. CDR1 and CDR2 are drawn from the germline V gene: MNHEY, SVGEGT. The CDR3 runs 14 amino acids, cysteine and phenylalanine included. CDR3 DNA only is kept here, 42 bases in frame from base 1.

The study at large found these results: The disease-linked clones were reported as significantly enriched in matched synovial fluid samples from ankylosing spondylitis patients. The disease-linked clones showed a CD8+ phenotype and occurred at relatively low frequencies in peripheral blood. Some of the motif variants had been reported before in the synovial fluid and blood of reactive arthritis patients, a finding that suggests common disease-initiation mechanisms. A TCR beta motif of 8 or 9 highly homologous amino acid variants appeared characteristic of blood from ankylosing spondylitis patients.

Source material: blood, either unsorted or a sorted T cell fraction (not recorded which). The rearrangement joined TRBV6-2 or TRBV6-3 to TRBJ2-1, with TRBD2 tentatively as D gene (6 bases match). The origin of this receptor is a male donor with ankylosing spondylitis or in good health (not recorded which). The base sequence is TGTGCCAGCACGAACCGGGTTCCTAGCGCCCCCAGGATCTTC. It codes for CASTNRVPSAPRIF.